The rows below give T cell receptor beta chains drawn from one sample of a study of breast tumors, draining lymph nodes, adjacent tissues. Each CDR3 protein gets one entry after TCRdb re-called the multiplex PCR reads with MiXCR. The table records tens of thousands of distinct CDR3 sequences, over 25% of them present only once. The sequencing sample was made of axillary lymph node tissue. The receptors derive from a female donor with breast cancer. Some clones in this sample may be carry-over from other donors' samples. Both conserved end residues are part of each CDR3. The D gene is left open where the match is weak. For some rows the clone size is stated as once, few or many, or as a class when expanded; others skip it.

j_call v_call clone_size cdr3_length d_call cdr3_nt cdr3_aa
TRBJ2-4 TRBV2 many 16 TRBD2 TGTGCCAGCAACGGGCGGCTAGCGGGAGGAAAAAACATTCAGTACTTC CASNGRLAGGKNIQYF
TRBJ1-1 TRBV28 once 17 - TGTGCCAGCAGTTTCCCCGCGGGAGCGGGTATGAACACTGAGGCTTTCTTT CASSFPAGAGMNTEAFF
TRBJ2-3 TRBV4-1 many 14 - TGCGCCAGCAGCGGAGTCGGGACCGGAGATACGCAGTATTTT CASSGVGTGDTQYF
TRBJ1-2 TRBV9 many 13 - TGTGCCAGCAGCGAGACTACAGGGTTAGGCTACACCTTC CASSETTGLGYTF
TRBJ2-7 TRBV19 many 12 - TGTGCCAGTAGTATGCCCGGGTACGAGCAGTACTTC CASSMPGYEQYF
TRBJ2-7 TRBV4-1 many 15 - TGCGCCAGCAGCCAACTCCAGGAGCGCACCTACGAGCAGTACTTC CASSQLQERTYEQYF
TRBJ2-1 TRBV2 many 14 - TGTGCCTCGGGTCGGGACAACTCCTACAATGAGCAGTTCTTC CASGRDNSYNEQFF
TRBJ2-5 TRBV7-9 many 15 - TGTGCCAGCAGCTTTAGGCAGGGCCCCGCAGAGACCCAGTACTTC CASSFRQGPAETQYF
TRBJ1-2 TRBV6-5 many 15 - TGTGCCAGCAGTCCCTCCGCATTCCTTAACTATGGCTACACCTTC CASSPSAFLNYGYTF
TRBJ1-1 TRBV3-1 - 13 TRBD1 TGTGCCGTAGGGGGCATTGGGGACACTGAAGCTTTCTTT CAVGGIGDTEAFF
TRBJ2-1 TRBV9 many 13 - TGTGCCAGCAGCTACAGGACGGAGAATGAGCAGTTCTTC CASSYRTENEQFF
TRBJ2-6 TRBV20-1 many 16 - TGCAGTGCAACACAACCAGGGTACTCTGGGGCCAACGTCCTGACTTTC CSATQPGYSGANVLTF
TRBJ1-2 TRBV2 many 13 - TGTGCCAGCAGTCCAGGGTTGGACTATGGCTACACCTTC CASSPGLDYGYTF
TRBJ2-7 TRBV7-8 many 14 - TGTGCCAGCAGGAAACAGGCTAGCTCCTACGAGCAGTACTTC CASRKQASSYEQYF
TRBJ1-6 TRBV7-2 many 16 - TGTGCCAGCAGCTTAGGTGGTCCGCCATATAATTCACCCCTCCACTTT CASSLGGPPYNSPLHF
TRBJ2-7 TRBV7-2 - 15 - TGTGCCAGCAGCTTAGGAGGGGGGATGTCCCACGAGCAGCACTTC CASSLGGGMSHEQHF
TRBJ2-2 TRBV5-1 many 16 TRBD2 TGCGCCAGCAGCTTTTCGGCGGGAGGAGGGACCGGGGAGCTGTTTTTT CASSFSAGGGTGELFF
TRBJ1-1 TRBV7-3 - 14 - TGTGCCAGCAGCTTATCCCAGGAGAGCACTGAAGCTTTCTTT CASSLSQESTEAFF
TRBJ1-2 TRBV12-3/TRBV12-4 many 13 TRBD1 TGTGTCAGCAGTCGCGACAGGGGTTATGGCTACACCTTC CVSSRDRGYGYTF
TRBJ2-5 TRBV5-6 many 15 TRBD1 TGTGCCAGCAGTCAAAGGGGGCCAAGCGCAGAGACCCAGTACTTC CASSQRGPSAETQYF
TRBJ1-2 TRBV7-2 - 14 - TGTGCCAGCAGCTTATCCCGGGATTCCTATGGCTACACCTTC CASSLSRDSYGYTF
TRBJ1-2 TRBV4-1 many 15 TRBD1 TGCGCCAGCAGCCAAACTCAGGGGGCGCAGTATGGCTACACCTTC CASSQTQGAQYGYTF
TRBJ1-5 TRBV30 many 14 - TGTGCCTGGAGTGTGGGGCTTAGCAATCAGCCCCAGCATTTT CAWSVGLSNQPQHF
TRBJ2-7 TRBV20-1 - 12 - TGCAGTGCCACTTCCAGACGGGGCGAGCAGTACTTC CSATSRRGEQYF
TRBJ2-5 TRBV20-1 many 17 - TGCAGTGCTAGAGGCACAGCGTGGGCGGCAGGGCGGGAGACCCAGTACTTC CSARGTAWAAGRETQYF
TRBJ2-2 TRBV20-1 many 17 TRBD2 TGCAGTGCTGGACGACTAGCGGGAGACCTGAACACCGGGGAGCTGTTTTTT CSAGRLAGDLNTGELFF
TRBJ2-7 TRBV20-1 many 11 - TGCAGTGCGCCGGGATTCTACGAGCAGTACTTC CSAPGFYEQYF
TRBJ2-7 TRBV7-3 - 14 TRBD2 TGCGCCAGCAGCCACGGGACGAGCGGGACCGAGCAGTACTTC CASSHGTSGTEQYF
TRBJ1-1 TRBV7-3 - 15 TRBD1 TGTGCCAGCAGCTTACAACAGGGGGACGTCGCTGAAGCTTCCTTT CASSLQQGDVAEASF